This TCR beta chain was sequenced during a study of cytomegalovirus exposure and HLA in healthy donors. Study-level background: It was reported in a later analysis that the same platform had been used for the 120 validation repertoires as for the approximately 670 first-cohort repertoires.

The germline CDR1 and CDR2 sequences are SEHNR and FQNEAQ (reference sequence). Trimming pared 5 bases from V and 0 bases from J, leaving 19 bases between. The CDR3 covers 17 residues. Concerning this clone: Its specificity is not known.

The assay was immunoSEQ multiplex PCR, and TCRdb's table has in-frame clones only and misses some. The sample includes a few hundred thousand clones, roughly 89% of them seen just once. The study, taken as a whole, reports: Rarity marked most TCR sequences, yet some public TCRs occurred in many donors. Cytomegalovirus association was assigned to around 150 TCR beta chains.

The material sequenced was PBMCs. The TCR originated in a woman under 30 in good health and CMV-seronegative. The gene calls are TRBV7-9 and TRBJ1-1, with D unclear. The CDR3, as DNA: TGTGCCAGCAGCCCAGCTCTTTTCGGAGGGATGAACACTGAAGCTTTCTTT. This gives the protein CASSPALFGGMNTEAFF.